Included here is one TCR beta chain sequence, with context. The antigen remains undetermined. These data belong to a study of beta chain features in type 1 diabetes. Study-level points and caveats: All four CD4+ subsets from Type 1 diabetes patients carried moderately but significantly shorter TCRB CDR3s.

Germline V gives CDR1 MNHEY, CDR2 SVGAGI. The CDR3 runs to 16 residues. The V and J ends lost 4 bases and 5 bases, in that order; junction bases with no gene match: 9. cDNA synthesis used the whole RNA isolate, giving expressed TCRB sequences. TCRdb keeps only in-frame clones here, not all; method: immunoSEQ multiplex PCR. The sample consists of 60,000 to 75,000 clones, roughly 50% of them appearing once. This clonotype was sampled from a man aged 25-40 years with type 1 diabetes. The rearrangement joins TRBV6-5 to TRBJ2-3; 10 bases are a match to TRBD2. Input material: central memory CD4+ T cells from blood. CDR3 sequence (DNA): TGTGCCAGCAGTTCGAGCGGGGGGGCCGAGATAGATACGCAGTATTTT. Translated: CASSSSGGAEIDTQYF.